This T cell receptor (beta chain) was sequenced during a study of post-analysis software for immune sequencing data. Broader study findings: Controls had lower frequencies than patients of roughly five TRBV segments, which included TRBV5-6, TRBV5-1 and TRBV20-1. Significantly lower normalized Chao1 diversity was found in patients with multiple sclerosis relative to controls.

V was pared by 0 bases and J by 6 bases, with 3 bases of the junction left unmatched. The CDR3 contains 14 residues. Germline assignment: CDR1 SGDLS and CDR2 YYNGEE. To note about this clonotype: Its antigen is not identified.

TCR beta cDNA libraries included unique molecular identifiers. TCRdb re-called the PCR reads through MiXCR, storing one row per CDR3 protein. Among fewer than 850,000 distinct CDR3 sequences listed, 30% were seen once. Sequencing input: blood. The TCR originated in a girl between 10 and 17 years old with multiple sclerosis. This chain connects TRBV9 to TRBJ2-1, with 7 bases aligning to TRBD2. This chain's CDR3 is CASSVGSGTNEQFF. The DNA of the CDR3 is TGTGCCAGCAGCGTAGGGAGCGGGACCAATGAGCAGTTCTTC.